This T cell receptor (beta chain) was recovered during a study of cytomegalovirus exposure and HLA in healthy donors. Across the whole study: Within an early data release were 65 million to 90 million unique TCRs drawn from HLA-typed donors.

The PCR made use of 60 Vbeta and 13 Jbeta primers. Repertoires were generated with immunoSEQ multiplex PCR, while TCRdb's copy carries only in-frame clones and drops some. The sample carries some 130,000 clones, around 63% recorded once. CDR3 length: 13 amino acids. Concerning this clone itself: Its target is not known.

Notes on the study in general: In vitro testing confirmed a few CMV-associated chains as specific for CMV antigens. Common viral pathogens seemed to be connected with several of the most significant clusters, according to a later analysis. Some segments of the V type, notably TRBV6-2 and TRBV6-3, were excluded as indistinguishable.

Material for sequencing was PBMCs. This clonotype was sampled from a human donor in good health. The chain has TRBV21-1 and TRBJ2-7; the table's D gene call, TRBD1, was not cross checked with the DNA. TRBV21-1 is listed as a pseudogene. CDR3 in DNA: TGTGCCAGCAGCATCAGGGGGGCCTACGAGCAGTACTTC. Protein product: CASSIRGAYEQYF.